This T cell receptor beta chain was retrieved from a study of shared clonotypes between healthy human individuals. Authors' processing steps: There were no quality scores in the junction-only immunoSEQ sequences, so filtering differed. Sequencing was performed with immunoSEQ multiplex PCR; in TCRdb, only in-frame clones are kept and a portion is missing. The V and J calls and clone size come from that table; D and trimming were worked out from the DNA. Here the sample spans about 650,000 clones, 95% to 96% being singletons. Naive-designated CD8 cells lacked CD45RO, were positively enriched for CCR7, and omitted terminally differentiated effector memory CD45RA+ cells. Broader study findings: Generation probability values for non-shared clonotypes were lower than those for clonotypes shared by all four donors.

With regard to this clone: Its cognate antigen is unknown.

The CDR3 sequence is 12 residues long. V lost 2 bases, J lost 3 bases, and 5 bases lay in between. Per germline, CDR1 SGDLS and CDR2 YYNGEE. This TCR was recovered from a woman aged 30 to 39 in good health. V and J are TRBV9 and TRBJ1-1; D not resolved. Sequenced: naive CD8+ T cells sorted from blood. The CDR3 DNA reads TGTGCCAGCAGCGTGGGTCACACTGAAGCTTTCTTT. This encodes CASSVGHTEAFF.